These 9 T cell receptor beta chains originate from one sample sequenced in a study of cytomegalovirus exposure and HLA in healthy donors. Primers: 60 Vbeta forward and 13 Jbeta reverse. Method: immunoSEQ multiplex PCR; TCRdb's copy keeps in-frame clones and lacks some. The table lists 100,000 to 150,000 clones, under 12% of them singletons. Sequences were obtained from PBMCs. These receptors came from a young woman in good health and CMV-seropositive.

This clone was counted a few times. This rearrangement joins TRBV2 to TRBJ1-1, with D hard to call. The CDR3 spans 13 residues. The V gene lost 3 bases and the J gene lost 8 bases, with 13 bases spanning the gap. Germline CDR1 and CDR2: SNHLY and FYNNEI. The CDR3 DNA follows: TGTGCCAGCAGTGACGGGTGGGAGACGGAAGCTTTCTTT. It is translated as CASSDGWETEAFF.

This clone was picked up a small number of times. This chain uses TRBV7-8 with TRBJ1-5; no reliable D call. This CDR3 has 13 amino acids. Deletions cut 2 bases from V and 4 bases from J, with 6 bases between. Germline lookup yields CDR1 SGHVS and CDR2 FQNEAQ. For the CDR3, the DNA is TGTGCCAGCAGCTTATCGAGGAATCAGCCCCAGCATTTT. The encoded protein is CASSLSRNQPQHF.

This clone was counted between two and nine times. The chain combines TRBV13 with TRBJ2-2, with D possibly matching TRBD2 (5 bases). The CDR3 is 15 residues long. V lost 4 bases, J lost 1 base, and 10 bases lay in between. Looked up from germline, CDR1 is PRHDT and CDR2 is FYEKMQ (reference sequence). The CDR3 region is CASSSSGENTGELFF. Here the CDR3 DNA reads TGTGCCAGCAGCTCGAGCGGAGAGAACACCGGGGAGCTGTTTTTT.

This clone showed up just a few times. This rearrangement joins TRBV18 to TRBJ2-1; no clear D. The CDR3 sequence is 12 residues long. Trimming cost V 6 bases and J 10 bases, with 13 bases left between them. Germline lookup yields CDR1 KGHSH and CDR2 LQKENI. This chain's CDR3 is CASSLDVSEQFF. The CDR3 DNA reads TGTGCCAGCTCCCTAGATGTTTCGGAGCAGTTCTTC.

This chain uses TRBV5-1 with TRBJ2-3; TRBD1 matches at 7 bases. Germline CDR1 is SGHRS and CDR2 is YFSETQ. J was trimmed by 4 bases and V by 0 bases; bases with no gene match: 2. This CDR3 is built from 14 residues. CDR3 DNA: TGCGCCAGCAGCTTGGAACAGGGGCCAGATACGCAGTATTTT. Translating gives CASSLEQGPDTQYF.

The CDR3 reads CASSPVQANTEAFF. The CDR3 DNA sequence: TGTGCCAGCTCACCTGTTCAGGCGAACACTGAAGCTTTCTTT. The J gene is TRBJ1-1, the V gene TRBV18; D is unclear. The CDR3 is 14 amino acids. Germline assignment: CDR1 KGHSH and CDR2 LQKENI. V was cut by 3 bases and J by 1 base, with 9 bases left in between.

This clone has only a few counts. The CDR3 spells CASSLETGYYEQYF. DNA for the CDR3: TGTGCCAGCAGCTTAGAGACAGGATACTACGAGCAGTACTTC. This chain joins TRBV7-9 and TRBJ2-7, with D perhaps matching TRBD1 (6 bases). Germline CDR1 SEHNR, CDR2 FQNEAQ (reference sequence). The CDR3 totals 14 residues. Trimming took 1 base from V and 3 from J, leaving 10 bases between them. The entire variable domain, with the rest obtained from reference TRBV7-9 and TRBJ2-7, is as follows: DTGVSQNPRHKITKRGQNVTFRCDPISEHNRLYWYRQTLGQGPEFLTYFQNEAQLEKSRLLSDRFSAERPKGSFSTLEIQRTEQGDSAMYLCASSLETGYYEQYFGPGTRLTVT.

The chain couples TRBV5-6 to TRBJ1-1; possibly TRBD1 for D (5 bases). This CDR3 is 14 amino acids long. Trimming pared 5 bases from V and 0 bases from J, leaving 11 bases between. Germline CDR1 and CDR2: SGHDT and YYEEEE. In nucleotides, the CDR3 is TGTGCCAGCAGAACAGACAGCTTGAACACTGAAGCTTTCTTT. It codes for CASRTDSLNTEAFF.

This chain joins TRBV28 and TRBJ1-2, with D unresolved. Germline-derived CDR1 and CDR2 are MDHEN and SYDVKM. This CDR3 contains 14 residues. Trimming stripped 2 bases from V and 1 base from J, with 8 bases between. The CDR3 DNA sequence: TGTGCCAGCAGTTTAGCAGACAATAACTATGGCTACACCTTC. This sequence encodes CASSLADNNYGYTF.